Here is one T cell receptor beta chain with its context. Antigen: not known. These data come from a study of blood T cells in healthy people across ages. The study's findings and limits: Long-lived donors exceeded aged donors in naive CD4+ cells and diversity. With donor CMV status unknown, expanded clonotype changes were possibly confounded. Getting older went along with TCR beta diversity per million T cells dropping roughly linearly.

Combining a sample-barcoded 5' primer with a J-beta primer mix, a second PCR ran for 7 to 11 cycles. A single record per CDR3 protein comes from TCRdb applying MiXCR to the 5' RACE reads. This table holds about 650,000 distinct CDR3 sequences, about 30% found once. V lost 3 bases and J lost 3, with 12 bases in between. The CDR3 sequence is 14 residues long. The germline CDR1 and CDR2 sequences are LNHDA and SQIVND (reference sequence). The chain uses TRBV19 and TRBJ2-7; no definite D call. Sequencing was done on a sample of blood. The sequence was obtained from an elderly woman in good health. CDR3 DNA: TGTGCCAGTAGTATCCAAATGGGGTTCTACGAGCAGTACTTC. This translates into CASSIQMGFYEQYF.